This TCR beta chain is from a study of blood T cell repertoires in COVID-19. Across the study: COVID-19 samples from acute and convalescent phases originated in the United States, Italy and Spain.

The CDR3 is 10 amino acids. CDR1 and CDR2 (germline): SQVTM, ANQGSEA. Trimming took off 4 bases at V and 10 bases at J, with 10 bases between the two ends. The protocol was immunoSEQ multiplex PCR, while the TCRdb copy is restricted to in-frame clones and leaves out a portion. This table holds under 150,000 clones, approximately 84% found once. The V and J genes are TRBV29-1 and TRBJ1-1, with a possible D match to TRBD1 (5 bases). Material: peripheral blood. The TCR sequence derives from a woman aged 40 to 49 with acute or convalescent COVID-19. The CDR3 nucleotides are TGCAGCGTTGCCAGGGAGGCAGCTTTCTTT. It yields the protein CSVAREAAFF.